This T cell receptor (beta chain) stems from a study of blood T cell repertoires in COVID-19 (dated by TCRdb to 2018 to 2020). In terms of the full investigation: Collaborator samples came from the United States, Italy and Spain and covered acute and convalescent phases of COVID-19. Deeply sampled blood TCRbeta repertoires from subjects exposed to, actively infected with, or recovered from COVID-19 were included in the dataset. Sample metadata almost always included a de-identified subject ID, COVID-19 status, age in years and sex. The prospective study material was composed of cDNA or gDNA derived from T cells, B-cell-depleted T cells, or PBMCs. The repertoires were made available in a free public database intended to serve as a resource for research on the immune response to SARS-CoV-2. HLA class I and class II types, where available, came from metadata supplied by the sample provider rather than from assay-based typing. The samples were drawn from two sources: the first 160 participants of the ongoing ImmuneRACE study, and 950 to 1,500 subjects contributed by 6 global collaborators.

What the study reported, not specific to this receptor: How much clinical and demographic metadata was included differed by source and by participant, and the metadata was provided uncurated.

Another Seattle source contributed samples from volunteer blood donors who had recovered from COVID-19. Whole blood was collected in K2EDTA tubes by collaborating institutions according to the institutions' own protocols. For TCRbeta analysis, collaborator samples were shipped as frozen whole blood, as isolated PBMCs, or as DNA extracted from either sample type. TCRbeta CDR3 regions were amplified from genomic DNA by means of the immunoSEQ Assay, a bias-controlled multiplex PCR. The authors' analysis ran thus. The number of nucleated cells in each sample was estimated from the amplification of reference gene primers within the assay. To quantify the absolute abundance of each unique TCRbeta CDR3 rearrangement, sequence reads were collapsed and filtered. Productive Simpson clonality was computed per sample as the square root of Simpson's diversity index over productive rearrangements. The immuneACCESS repertoire file appears here via TCRdb, limited to in-frame rearrangements. These files lack a portion of the clones; in checked studies, under half of the deficit traces to unresolved V genes, and the cause of the others is not known. That table gives V, J and clone size, and the DNA gave D and trimming. In all, the sample holds roughly 170,000 clones, and about 83% of those were seen once. 0.7% to 0.9% of the sample is in the top ten clones.

Concerning this clone: The specificity of this receptor is unknown. The input lacks base qualities; no much larger clone sits a single base away.

Sequenced input: peripheral blood. The receptor was derived from a woman between 18 and 29 years old who had recovered from COVID-19.

The CDR3 protein: CASSFGQPGSPLHF. The DNA sequence is given as TGTGCCAGCAGTTTTGGACAGCCGGGATCACCCCTCCACTTT. The sequence joins TRBV6-2 or TRBV6-3 to TRBJ1-6; the D segment could be TRBD1, given 6 matching bases. Trimming at the junction amounts to 4 bases on V and 10 bases on J, and the germline ends lie 14 bases apart. The CDR3 starts with the cysteine, ends with the phenylalanine, and has 14 residues. Only the CDR3 DNA is retained, 42 bases long and in frame from the first base. The germline V gene gives CDR1 as MNHEY and CDR2 as SVGEGT.